This note documents a single T cell receptor beta chain sequence. Method: immunoSEQ multiplex PCR; TCRdb's copy keeps in-frame clones and lacks some. The data show around 67,000 clones, with around 80% seen just once and approximately 1.2% held by the top ten. These data belong to a study of OX40 agonist ivuxolimab in advanced cancers. V lost 0 bases to trimming and J lost 4 bases; unmatched junction nucleotides: 9. Per germline, CDR1 SGHNT and CDR2 YYREEE (reference sequence). The CDR3 is 17 residues long. V and J are TRBV5-4 and TRBJ1-5; TRBD1 aligns across 8 bases. The TCR comes from an adult with an advanced solid tumor such as melanoma, head and neck, liver or kidney cancer. The sample here was CD4+ or CD8+ T cells sorted from blood, taken in a trial of the OX40 agonist ivuxolimab. The CDR3 is CASSLEGQGTGNQPQHF. The CDR3 bases are TGTGCCAGCAGCTTGGAAGGACAGGGAACGGGAAATCAGCCCCAGCATTTT. Based on the CDR3 plus reference TRBV5-4 and TRBJ1-5, the full variable domain is ETGVTQSPTHLIKTRGQQVTLRCSSQSGHNTVSWYQQALGQGPQFIFQYYREEENGRGNFPPRFSGLQFPNYSSELNVNALELDDSALYLCASSLEGQGTGNQPQHFGDGTRLSIL.